The 29 T cell receptor beta chains below were found in one sample sequenced in a study. From the 5' RACE reads, TCRdb called clonotypes with MiXCR, one entry per CDR3 protein. The table lists roughly 52,000 distinct CDR3 sequences, more than 15% of them singletons. Sample: naive CD4+ T cells sorted from blood. Subset here: naive CD4+ T cells, CD4+CD45RA+CD25-. The receptors shown here come from a female donor with breast cancer.

V and J are TRBV3-1 and TRBJ1-3; perhaps TRBD1 as D (5 bases). The ends were cut back, 4 bases at V and 11 bases at J, with 9 bases in the middle. The CDR3 has 11 residues. CDR1 and CDR2 (germline): LGHDT, YNNKEL (reference sequence). This CDR3 is CASSRGDPIYF. DNA for the CDR3: TGTGCCAGCAGCCGAGGGGATCCCATATATTTT.

V usage is TRBV27 and J usage is TRBJ2-5; possibly TRBD1 for D (5 bases). This CDR3 comprises 14 residues. The V and J ends lost 3 bases and 3 bases respectively, with 11 bases between them. CDR1 MNHEY and CDR2 SMNVEV come from the germline V gene (reference sequence). The CDR3 region has the DNA TGTGCCAGCAGTTTTCGAGACAGAAAAGAGACCCAGTACTTC. Translated, it gives CASSFRDRKETQYF.

This clonotype was counted ten times or more. The rearrangement joins TRBV29-1 to TRBJ2-2, with 8 bases matching TRBD2. The CDR3 totals 14 residues. V lost 3 bases and J lost 2; bases outside the gene matches: 2. Germline CDR1 SQVTM, CDR2 ANQGSEA. CDR3 bases: TGCAGCGTTGATGCGGGAGGAAACACCGGGGAGCTGTTTTTT. Its protein is CSVDAGGNTGELFF.

In this sample, this clonotype turned up many times. This chain joins TRBV5-1 and TRBJ2-5; TRBD2 agrees at 14 bases. There are 16 residues in the CDR3. Germline CDR1 and CDR2: SGHRS and YFSETQ. Unmatched junction bases numbered 6, after V lost 4 bases and J lost 4 bases. The CDR3 loop reads CASSPGLAGEAETQYF. In nucleotides, the CDR3 is TGCGCCAGCAGCCCGGGACTAGCGGGAGAAGCAGAGACCCAGTACTTC.

This clonotype was counted ten times or more. CDR3 amino acids: CASSRAGAEGYETQYF. The DNA of the CDR3 is TGTGCCAGCAGCCGAGCAGGAGCGGAGGGGTACGAGACCCAGTACTTC. This rearrangement joins TRBV4-2 to TRBJ2-5, with D possibly matching TRBD2 (6 bases). There are 16 residues in the CDR3. CDR1 LGHNA and CDR2 YNFKEQ come from the germline V gene. V shed 4 bases and J shed 5 bases, with 20 bases lying between them.

The chain combines TRBV9 with TRBJ2-7, with D possibly TRBD2 on 5 matching bases. The germline CDR1 and CDR2 sequences are SGDLS and YYNGEE. The CDR3 is made up of 15 amino acids. Trimming removed 0 bases at V and 4 bases at J, with 14 bases between. The CDR3 spells CASSVGFSGNYEQYF. The CDR3 DNA reads as TGTGCCAGCAGCGTAGGGTTCAGCGGAAATTACGAGCAGTACTTC.

The V call is TRBV11-3, the J call TRBJ2-3; TRBD1 matches at 7 bases. This CDR3 comprises 15 residues. CDR1 and CDR2 from the germline V gene are SGHNT and YENEEA. V gave up 5 bases and J gave up 3 bases; unmatched junction bases: 8. The CDR3 is CASSPRTGLTDTQYF. The DNA for the CDR3 is TGTGCCAGCAGCCCGCGGACAGGTCTGACAGATACGCAGTATTTT.

This clonotype was counted at least ten times. The CDR3 spells CASSRVTGVDTQYF. The CDR3 DNA is TGTGCCAGCAGCCGAGTGACTGGCGTGGATACGCAGTATTTT. The J gene is TRBJ2-3, the V gene TRBV6-2 or TRBV6-3; D is uncertain. CDR3 size: 14 residues. Per germline, CDR1 MNHEY and CDR2 SVGEGT. V lost 6 bases, J lost 6 bases, and 16 bases lay in between.

This clonotype was seen a handful of times. The V gene is TRBV20-1, the J gene TRBJ2-5; the D call may be TRBD1 or TRBD2 (5 bases each). This CDR3 region has 11 residues. CDR1 and CDR2 from the germline V gene are DFQATT and SNEGSKA (reference sequence). V was trimmed by 7 bases and J by 1 base, leaving 7 bases between them. CDR3 nucleotide sequence: TGCAGTGGGGACGGCCAAGAGACCCAGTACTTC. It encodes CSGDGQETQYF.

This clonotype was seen ten or more times. The chain has TRBV20-1 and TRBJ2-1; 9 bases agree with TRBD1. The J segment lost 8 bases and the V segment lost 3 bases, leaving 14 bases of the junction unmatched. Germline-derived CDR1 and CDR2 are DFQATT and SNEGSKA (reference sequence). The CDR3 loop spans 16 amino acids. CDR3 sequence: CSASPQGQGKGYEQFF. Written as DNA, the CDR3 is TGCAGTGCTAGCCCCCAGGGACAGGGCAAGGGGTATGAGCAGTTCTTC.

This clonotype was found a few times. The chain employs TRBV11-3 and TRBJ2-7; TRBD1 is a possible D gene (6 bases). V was cut by 3 bases and J by 0 bases, with 12 bases left in between. Germline V gene lookup returns CDR1 SGHNT and CDR2 YENEEA. This CDR3 comprises 15 residues. The CDR3 DNA reads as TGTGCCAGCAGCTTCGGACCGGGACACTCCTACGAGCAGTACTTC. This encodes CASSFGPGHSYEQYF. The full variable domain, in which reference TRBV11-3 and TRBJ2-7 provide the parts outside the CDR3, is EAGVVQSPRYKIIEKKQPVAFWCNPISGHNTLYWYLQNLGQGPELLIRYENEEAVDDSQLPKDRFSAERLKGVDSTLKIQPAELGDSAVYLCASSFGPGHSYEQYFGPGTRLTVT.

The J gene is TRBJ2-1, the V gene TRBV12-3 or TRBV12-4; D is perhaps TRBD2 (6 bases). This CDR3 has 16 residues. V was trimmed by 4 bases and J by 2 bases, leaving 15 bases between them. Written as DNA, the CDR3 is TGTGCCAGCAGTTCGTCGGCGGGGCCGGCCTACAATGAGCAGTTCTTC. Translated, it gives CASSSSAGPAYNEQFF.

The J gene is TRBJ1-1, the V gene TRBV20-1; D is perhaps TRBD1 (6 bases). The CDR3 spans 13 residues. V lost 5 bases and J 6 bases, leaving 16 bases between the germline ends. Looked up from germline, CDR1 is DFQATT and CDR2 is SNEGSKA (reference sequence). In DNA, the CDR3 is TGCAGTGCTTTGAAGCAGGGGCCTGCTGAAGCTTTCTTT. It yields the protein CSALKQGPAEAFF.

This clonotype came up many times. The V gene is TRBV7-8, the J gene TRBJ1-5, with 9 positions matching TRBD1. CDR1 is SGHVS and CDR2 is FQNEAQ in the germline V gene. CDR3 size: 15 residues. V lost 4 bases to trimming and J lost 3 bases; unmatched junction nucleotides: 4. The DNA of the CDR3 is TGTGCCAGCAGCTCGGACAGGGGCTACAATCAGCCCCAGCATTTT. Translation gives CASSSDRGYNQPQHF.

This clonotype was detected many times. The chain carries TRBV29-1 and TRBJ2-7; D remains ambiguous. Trimming pared 4 bases from V and 6 bases from J, leaving 16 bases between. The CDR3 has 13 residues. Per the germline V gene, CDR1 is SQVTM and CDR2 is ANQGSEA. CDR3 in amino acids: CSVVRQASGEQYF. Here the CDR3 DNA reads TGCAGCGTTGTCAGGCAGGCCTCGGGCGAGCAGTACTTC.

Ten or more counts support this clonotype. The chain employs TRBV29-1 and TRBJ2-5, with D possibly being TRBD1 (7 bases). CDR3 size: 12 residues. The germline V and J ends were trimmed by 6 bases and 5 bases, with 13 bases remaining between them. CDR1 is SQVTM and CDR2 is ANQGSEA in the germline V gene. CDR3 in amino acids: CSVKTGRETQYF. CDR3 nucleotide sequence: TGCAGCGTGAAGACAGGGAGGGAGACCCAGTACTTC.

The chain carries TRBV30 and TRBJ1-2; no firm D call. This CDR3 is 13 amino acids long. Trimming removed 2 bases from V and 7 bases from J, with 14 bases in between. CDR1 is GTSNPN and CDR2 is SVGIG in the germline V gene (reference sequence). This chain's CDR3 is CAWSRESSCGYTF. The CDR3 nucleotides are TGTGCCTGGAGTAGGGAATCGAGCTGTGGCTACACCTTC.

This clonotype was observed a few times. This CDR3 is missing its conserved last phenylalanine or tryptophan, likely due to a read error. The CDR3 here is CATQQGGNYGYTV. In DNA, the CDR3 is TGTGCCACACAACAGGGTGGTAACTATGGCTACACCGTC. The chain couples TRBV10-3 to TRBJ1-2; D possibly corresponds to TRBD1 (6 bases). V was pared by 10 bases and J by 1 base, with 13 bases between. Germline CDR1 ENHRY, CDR2 SYGVKD. This CDR3 is built from 13 residues.

This clonotype was detected many times. The rearrangement links TRBV7-8 to TRBJ1-6; 7 bases match TRBD1. Germline CDR1 SGHVS, CDR2 FQNEAQ. This CDR3 region has 14 residues. Unmatched junction bases numbered 6, after V lost 2 bases and J lost 11 bases. CDR3 nucleotide sequence: TGTGCCAGCAGCTTACGACAGGGTGAGGCACCCCTCCACTTT. It translates to CASSLRQGEAPLHF.

A few counts support this clonotype. V is TRBV12-3 or TRBV12-4 and J is TRBJ2-7, with 12 bases aligning to TRBD2. V dropped 5 bases and J dropped 3; count of bases not matched to a gene: 5. The CDR3 is made up of 15 amino acids. CDR3 sequence: CASSPGLAGSYEQYF. The CDR3 nucleotides are TGTGCCAGCAGTCCCGGACTAGCGGGAAGCTACGAGCAGTACTTC.

This clonotype showed up just a few times. This chain uses TRBV6-5 with TRBJ2-1; 7 positions match TRBD2. Germline trimming cut 6 bases from V and 8 bases from J; bases unmatched to any gene: 13. Germline CDR1 reads MNHEY; CDR2 reads SVGAGI. The length of the CDR3 is 15 residues. CDR3 in amino acids: CASRDGGYEGYEQFF. CDR3 DNA: TGTGCCAGCAGAGACGGGGGGTATGAAGGCTATGAGCAGTTCTTC.

This clonotype has more than one count but fewer than ten. The chain employs TRBV7-2 and TRBJ2-7; D tentatively fits TRBD1 or TRBD2 (5 bases each). V was shortened by 4 bases and J by 3 bases, with 10 bases between the two germline ends. The V gene's germline CDR1 is SGHTA and CDR2 FQGNSA. The CDR3 runs 13 residues. This chain's CDR3 is CASSSGPLYEQYF. Here the CDR3 DNA reads TGTGCCAGCAGCTCGGGGCCTCTCTACGAGCAGTACTTC.

This clonotype occurred a few times. The J gene is TRBJ1-5, the V gene TRBV19; maybe TRBD1 (6 bases). The CDR3 loop spans 14 amino acids. Trimming cost V 6 bases and J 4 bases, with 13 bases left between them. Germline V CDR1 and CDR2: LNHDA, SQIVND (reference sequence). This CDR3 reads CASRQGIRNQPQHF. As DNA, the CDR3 is TGTGCCAGTAGACAGGGAATAAGGAATCAGCCCCAGCATTTT.

Ten or more counts support this clonotype. The V gene is TRBV20-1, the J gene TRBJ1-2; 8 bases are shared with TRBD1. This CDR3 comprises 13 residues. Germline V gives CDR1 DFQATT, CDR2 SNEGSKA (reference sequence). V lost 6 bases, J lost 2 bases, and 5 bases stayed unmatched. The CDR3 spells CSANRGVNYGYTF. CDR3 DNA: TGCAGTGCGAACAGGGGGGTAAACTATGGCTACACCTTC.

The chain employs TRBV5-1 and TRBJ2-7; D ambiguous. CDR1 SGHRS and CDR2 YFSETQ come from the germline V gene. The CDR3 has 14 residues. Trimming took 0 bases from V and 0 from J, leaving 7 bases between them. The CDR3 reads CASSLVGSSYEQYF. CDR3 bases: TGCGCCAGCAGCTTGGTAGGTAGCTCCTACGAGCAGTACTTC.

This clonotype was recorded a few times. J is TRBJ1-1 and V is TRBV6-2 or TRBV6-3; 8 positions agree with TRBD1. J lost 5 bases, V lost 6 bases, and 5 bases had no gene match. The length of the CDR3 is 13 residues. CDR1 MNHEY and CDR2 SVGEGT come from the germline V gene. For the CDR3, the DNA is TGTGCCAGCAGGGGACAGGCGGTAACTGAAGCTTTCTTT. Its protein is CASRGQAVTEAFF.

Comments on this clonotype: The CDR3 does not close with the conserved phenylalanine or tryptophan, likely indicating a read error. The rearrangement links TRBV27 to TRBJ1-3; D gene unclear. Germline CDR1 MNHEY, CDR2 SMNVEV (reference sequence). CDR3 length equals 14 residues. V lost 5 bases and J lost 0, with 8 bases in between. The CDR3 nucleotides are TGTGCCAGCAGTACGACACGCTCTGGAAACACCATATATTCT. Translation: CASSTTRSGNTIYS.

The chain uses TRBV18 and TRBJ1-3; D not certain. Germline assignment: CDR1 KGHSH and CDR2 LQKENI. The CDR3 has 16 residues. V lost 1 base and J 0 bases, leaving 10 bases between the germline ends. The CDR3 protein is CASSPQAPGSGNTIYF. DNA for the CDR3: TGTGCCAGCTCACCACAGGCTCCGGGCTCTGGAAACACCATATATTTT.

As regards this clonotype: A much larger clone lies a single base off, so this may be a read error. This chain links TRBV7-9 with TRBJ1-2; 10 bases map to TRBD1. J was trimmed by 10 bases and V by 7 bases; bases with no gene match: 12. The germline gives CDR1 SEHNR, CDR2 FQNEAQ (reference sequence). There are 14 residues in the CDR3. In nucleotides, the CDR3 is TGTGCCAGCACCCCGGGACAGGGGATCGATGACTACACCTTC. Protein product: CASTPGQGIDDYTF.